Listed below are T cell receptor beta chains from one sample, sequenced in a study of T cells in Graves' hyperthyroidism and ophthalmopathy. TCRdb ran MiXCR on the multiplex PCR reads and lists one entry per CDR3 protein. This repertoire shows some 370,000 distinct CDR3 sequences, around 15% found once; its top ten account for around 27%. Input material: blood. The receptors were sampled from a man between 50 and 59 years old with Graves' ophthalmopathy. CDR3s include the opening cysteine and the closing phenylalanine or tryptophan. The D gene is left open where the match is weak. Expanded clones are given a class, and other clones once, few, many or no size at all.

TRBV11-3	TRBJ2-1	-	many	TGTGCCAGCAGCTTAGATCGGGTTTCCCAAAATGAGCAGTTCTTC	CASSLDRVSQNEQFF
TRBV7-9	TRBJ2-5	-	few	TGTGCCAACAGCTTAGCCGAGACTAGACAAGAGACCCAGTACTTC	CANSLAETRQETQYF
TRBV7-9	TRBJ1-4	-	-	TGTGCCAGCAGCTTAGCGGCAGGGAATCGTGAAAAACTGTTTTTT	CASSLAAGNREKLFF
TRBV10-3	TRBJ1-6	TRBD1	few	TGTGCCATCAGCCCCACAGGGGATAATTCACCCCTCCACTTT	CAISPTGDNSPLHF
TRBV5-1	TRBJ1-1	TRBD1	many	TGCGCCAGCAGCCCCGGGACAGGGTACGAAGCTTTCTTT	CASSPGTGYEAFF
TRBV7-3	TRBJ2-7	TRBD2	-	TGTGCCAGCAGCTTGACTAGCGGGAGGGCCCAAGAGCAGTACTTC	CASSLTSGRAQEQYF
TRBV6-1	TRBJ2-1	TRBD1	few	TGTGCCAGCAGCATACAGGGGAATGAGCAGTTCTTC	CASSIQGNEQFF
TRBV20-1	TRBJ2-1	-	-	TGCAGTGCTAGAATAGACCAATACAATGAGCAGTTCTTC	CSARIDQYNEQFF
TRBV24-1	TRBJ2-7	-	many	TGTGCCACCAGTGATCCCAGGGTACAAAACTACGAGCAGTACTTC	CATSDPRVQNYEQYF
TRBV15	TRBJ1-4	TRBD1	-	TGTGCCACCAGCCCTCGGACAGGGTACGAAAAACTGTTTTTT	CATSPRTGYEKLFF
TRBV2	TRBJ2-1	-	many	TGTGCCAGCAGTGAATCAGGCAAATACAATGAGCAGTTCTTC	CASSESGKYNEQFF
TRBV5-1	TRBJ2-2	-	many	TGCGCCAGCAGCATCAACAGGGCGGAAGCGGCCGGGGAGCTGTTTTTT	CASSINRAEAAGELFF
TRBV9	TRBJ2-3	-	few	TGTGCCAGCGGCGTAGAACTTGCTGATACGCAGTATTTT	CASGVELADTQYF
TRBV24-1	TRBJ1-2	TRBD1	many	TGTGCCACCAGTGACGGACAGGGTCACGGCTACACCTTC	CATSDGQGHGYTF
TRBV5-1	TRBJ2-1	-	many	TGCGCCAGCAGCAAGGACAATGAGCAGTTCTTC	CASSKDNEQFF
TRBV6-1	TRBJ1-1	-	many	TGTGCCAGCAGGGGAGTGACAGGTACGAACACTGAAGCTTTCTTT	CASRGVTGTNTEAFF
TRBV11-2	TRBJ2-2	TRBD2	-	TGTGCCAGCAGCCCACGGACTAGCGGGATCAAGAACACCGGGGAGCTGTTTTTT	CASSPRTSGIKNTGELFF
TRBV29-1	TRBJ2-3	-	many	TGCAGCGTTAGGGCAGGCGTCAATACGCAGTATTTT	CSVRAGVNTQYF
TRBV2	TRBJ1-3	-	many	TGTGCCAGCAGTGAACAATCAGGGACTGGAAACACCATATATTTT	CASSEQSGTGNTIYF
TRBV20-1	TRBJ2-3	-	many	TGCAGTGCTGATGGACTCCTCGGTAGCACAGATACGCAGTATTTT	CSADGLLGSTDTQYF
TRBV9	TRBJ1-2	-	-	TGTGCCAGCAGCGAATCGGACAGAACGTTCTATGGCTACACCTTC	CASSESDRTFYGYTF
TRBV3-1	TRBJ2-7	-	many	TGTGCCAGCAGCCAAGAACTAGCAGGAGGTAACGAGCAGTACTTC	CASSQELAGGNEQYF
TRBV4-1	TRBJ2-7	TRBD2	-	TGCGCCAGCAGCCATATAGCGGGAGAATACGAGCAGTACTTC	CASSHIAGEYEQYF
TRBV29-1	TRBJ1-1	-	-	TGCAGCGTTGTTCTGGGACTGAACACTGAAGCTTTCTTT	CSVVLGLNTEAFF
TRBV27	TRBJ2-1	TRBD2	many	TGTGCCAGCAGTTTGGCTAGCGGAACAAACAATGAGCAGTTCTTC	CASSLASGTNNEQFF
TRBV7-8	TRBJ2-5	-	many	TGTGCCAGCAGCTCCCGGGGATGGGTGGGGGGCGAGACCCAGTACTTC	CASSSRGWVGGETQYF
TRBV20-1	TRBJ2-5	-	many	TGCAGTGCTAGTGGGACCATACGTCAAGAGACCCAGTACTTC	CSASGTIRQETQYF
TRBV12-3/TRBV12-4	TRBJ1-1	-	-	TGTGCCAGCAGTTTCAGACGGATGAACACTGAAGCTTTCTTT	CASSFRRMNTEAFF
TRBV28	TRBJ2-3	TRBD2	-	TGTGCCAGCAGGCCTACCGGGACTAGCAGATATACGCAGTATTTT	CASRPTGTSRYTQYF
TRBV28	TRBJ1-2	-	-	TGTGCCAGCAAGCCCCGGGGGGGCGCTAACTATGGCTACACCTTC	CASKPRGGANYGYTF
TRBV5-1	TRBJ2-1	TRBD2	many	TGTGCCAGCAGCTTGTTAAGCGGGAGCTCCTACAATGAGCAGTTCTTC	CASSLLSGSSYNEQFF
TRBV4-2	TRBJ2-7	-	many	TGTGCCAGCAGCCAGACACAGGACTACGAGCAGTACTTC	CASSQTQDYEQYF
TRBV14	TRBJ1-2	-	few	TGTGCCAGCAGCCCTCGAACGCCCTATGGCTACACCTTC	CASSPRTPYGYTF
TRBV12-3/TRBV12-4	TRBJ1-2	-	many	TGTGCCAGCAGTATCGACAGCTATGGCTACACCTTC	CASSIDSYGYTF
TRBV29-1	TRBJ2-1	-	many	TGCAGCGTTGCAGGCAATGAGCAGTTCTTC	CSVAGNEQFF
TRBV15	TRBJ2-1	TRBD2	-	TGTGCCACCAGCAGGGGCGGCGGGAGCTCCTACAATGAGCAGTTCTTC	CATSRGGGSSYNEQFF
TRBV9	TRBJ2-1	-	many	TGTGCCAGCAGCGTAGTGCCTCAGGGGCAGGATGAGCAGTTCTTC	CASSVVPQGQDEQFF
TRBV20-1	TRBJ2-5	-	many	TGCAGTGCTAGAGATCTTGACCCTTTCGGAGGGACCCAGTACTTC	CSARDLDPFGGTQYF
TRBV11-2	TRBJ1-1	-	-	TGTGCCAGCAGTATATTTTTGAACACTGAAGCTTTCTTT	CASSIFLNTEAFF
TRBV20-1	TRBJ2-3	-	few	TGCAGTGCTAGTCGACGACAGGCCCCCTACACAGATACGCAGTATTTT	CSASRRQAPYTDTQYF
TRBV5-5	TRBJ2-7	-	many	TGTGCCAGCAGCCCTGACTCAACCTACGAGCAGTACTTC	CASSPDSTYEQYF
TRBV7-3	TRBJ2-1	TRBD2	many	TGTGCCAGCAGCCCTCGAGCTAGCGGGATCCCGAGCTCCTACAATGAGCAGTTCTTC	CASSPRASGIPSSYNEQFF
TRBV4-1	TRBJ2-5	-	many	TGCGCCAGCAGCCAAGATCCGGGTCGACAATTTGGGACCCAGTACTTC	CASSQDPGRQFGTQYF
TRBV11-2	TRBJ2-7	TRBD2	many	TGTGCCAGCAGCTTAGTTTCTAGCGGGGGCGTCTACGAGCAGTACTTC	CASSLVSSGGVYEQYF
TRBV19	TRBJ1-1	-	-	TGTGCCAGTACCCGACGGACGAACACTGAAGCTTTCTTT	CASTRRTNTEAFF
TRBV19	TRBJ2-7	-	-	TGTGCCAGTAGTTCTGCTGGCACCTACGAGCAGTACTTC	CASSSAGTYEQYF
TRBV7-9	TRBJ1-1	TRBD1	few	TGTGCCAGCAGGCCCTGGGAGGGGGCAACTCTCGGGAACACTGAAGCTTTCTTT	CASRPWEGATLGNTEAFF
TRBV20-1	TRBJ2-5	TRBD1	many	TGCAGTGCTAGAGATTTCGGGACAGGGTCGGAGACCCAGTACTTC	CSARDFGTGSETQYF
TRBV19	TRBJ2-7	TRBD2	few	TGTGCCAGTAGTATTGGACTAGCGGGAGCCTACGAGCAGTACTTC	CASSIGLAGAYEQYF
TRBV24-1	TRBJ2-1	TRBD2	-	TGTGCCACCAGCCCGACTAGCGGGGCCCATTTTTCCTACAATGAGCAGTTCTTC	CATSPTSGAHFSYNEQFF
TRBV24-1	TRBJ1-1	-	many	TGTGCCACCTCGAAGGACGGAAACACTGAAGCTTTCTTT	CATSKDGNTEAFF
TRBV5-1	TRBJ2-5	TRBD2	-	TGCGCCAGCACCGTAGCGGGAGTCTTGAAAGAGACCCAGTACTTC	CASTVAGVLKETQYF
TRBV6-5	TRBJ2-3	-	many	TGTGCCAGCAGTTACGGGCTGGGGACAGATACGCAGTATTTT	CASSYGLGTDTQYF
TRBV9	TRBJ2-2	-	-	TGTGCCAGCAGCGTAGACGTAGTCACCGGGGAGCTGTTTTTT	CASSVDVVTGELFF
TRBV7-9	TRBJ2-1	-	few	TGTGCCAGCAGCTTAGGCTTGGGGATCCATGAGCAGTTCTTC	CASSLGLGIHEQFF